The present T cell receptor beta chain was sequenced within a study of post-analysis software for immune sequencing data. Whole-study results and caveats: About five TRBV segments appeared more often in patients than in controls, and TRBV5-6, TRBV5-1 and TRBV20-1 were among these.

In regard to this clonotype: Its antigen is not identified.

The germline CDR1 and CDR2 sequences are DFQATT and SNEGSKA (reference sequence). With 6 bases clipped from V and 2 bases from J, the junction kept 7 bases outside the gene matches. This CDR3 has 14 residues. Sequencing libraries made from TCR beta cDNA carried unique molecular identifiers. TCRdb itself ran the PCR reads through MiXCR, one entry per CDR3 protein. The sample lists about 430,000 distinct CDR3 sequences, 39% seen once, with 6% to 9% in the top ten. Input material: blood. The chain combines TRBV20-1 with TRBJ2-5; 9 bases are a match to TRBD1. This TCR derives from a girl aged 2 to 10 with multiple sclerosis. CDR3 in DNA: TGCAGTGCAGAGGACAGGGGAAGGCAAGAGACCCAGTACTTC. As protein: CSAEDRGRQETQYF.